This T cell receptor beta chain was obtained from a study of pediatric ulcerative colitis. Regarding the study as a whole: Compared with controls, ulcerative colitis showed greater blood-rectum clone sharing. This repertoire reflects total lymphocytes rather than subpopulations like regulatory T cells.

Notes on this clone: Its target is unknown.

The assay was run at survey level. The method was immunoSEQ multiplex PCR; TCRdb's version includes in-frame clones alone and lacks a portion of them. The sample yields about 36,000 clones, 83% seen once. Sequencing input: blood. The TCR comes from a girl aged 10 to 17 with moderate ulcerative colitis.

The CDR3 sequence: CASSQPDRAGPEAFF. CDR3 in DNA: TGTGCCAGCAGCCAACCCGACAGGGCGGGCCCTGAAGCTTTCTTT. V gene TRBV7-9 combines with J gene TRBJ1-1; 7 bases line up with TRBD1. The length of the CDR3 is 15 residues. CDR1 is SEHNR and CDR2 is FQNEAQ in the germline V gene (reference sequence). The V segment lost 5 bases and the J segment 6 bases; nucleotides outside the gene matches: 12.